The clone carrying this T cell receptor beta chain was seen just once. The germline CDR1 and CDR2 sequences are SGHAT and FQNNGV. The CDR3 is 15 amino acids. Trimming left V 5 bases short and J 3 bases short, with 13 bases between. The table came from immunoSEQ multiplex PCR; TCRdb's copy has only in-frame clones and leaves some out. The sample holds about 680,000 clones, roughly 90% seen once. Indicated treatment: around 19 received Ad26.COV2.S at low or high dose, single or two shots; about 5 received placebo; per-sample allocation not given. It was on day 63 after the first vaccine or placebo injection that samples were taken. The sample comes from a study of Ad26.COV2.S vaccination and SARS-CoV-2 variants.

The chain employs TRBV11-2 and TRBJ2-2; possible D gene TRBD2, 5 bases. The sequenced sample was peripheral blood, obtained in a trial of Ad26.COV2.S vaccine versus placebo. The receptor comes from a person aged 18 to 59 who received the Ad26.COV2.S COVID-19 vaccine or a placebo. The CDR3 nucleotides are TGTGCCAGCAGCCTCCTCGGGGAGCACACCGGGGAGCTGTTTTTT. It yields the protein CASSLLGEHTGELFF.